This passage covers 5 T cell receptor beta chains from one sample sequenced in a study of T cells after yellow fever vaccination. Each CDR3 protein gets one entry after TCRdb re-called the 5' RACE reads with MiXCR. Of 250,000 to 300,000 distinct CDR3 sequences detected, about 10% appear once; the ten largest clones hold 3% to 4%. The starting material was CD4+ T cells sorted from PBMCs, obtained 5 days after the yellow fever booster vaccination. All receptors come from a man younger than 30 who received the YFV17D yellow fever vaccine.

The chain carries TRBV20-1 and TRBJ1-2; perhaps TRBD1 as D (6 bases). The CDR3 loop spans 14 amino acids. Germline V gene lookup returns CDR1 DFQATT and CDR2 SNEGSKA (reference sequence). Trimming left V 5 bases short and J 0 bases short, with 13 bases between. CDR3 sequence reads: CSAQDRRANYGYTF. The DNA of the CDR3 is TGCAGTGCTCAAGACAGGCGGGCTAACTATGGCTACACCTTC.

This clonotype showed up just a few times. This sequence joins TRBV5-8 and TRBJ1-1; a weak D match, TRBD1 (5 bases). The germline V gene encodes CDR1 SGHTS and CDR2 YDEGEE. The length of the CDR3 is 12 residues. Trimming removed 1 base from V and 6 bases from J, with 7 bases in between. The CDR3 spells CASSLRDSEAFF. The CDR3, as DNA: TGTGCCAGCAGCTTGCGGGACTCTGAAGCTTTCTTT.

A word on this clonotype: The junction departs from germline at one end; a sequencing error may be responsible. The chain is built from TRBV7-2 and TRBJ1-4; D is ambiguous. The CDR3 spans 13 residues. Germline loops: CDR1 SGHTA, CDR2 FQGNSA. For the CDR3, the DNA is TGTGCCAGCAGCTTAGTAGGTTATGATAAACTGTTTTTT. This sequence encodes CASSLVGYDKLFF.

This clonotype was seen ten or more times. The rearrangement joins TRBV5-1 to TRBJ2-1; D might be TRBD1 (6 bases). This CDR3 comprises 15 residues. Germline V lookup: CDR1 SGHRS, CDR2 YFSETQ. V lost 4 bases to trimming and J lost 7 bases, with 18 bases between them. The CDR3 region is CASSPERGGSNEQFF. In DNA form, the CDR3 reads TGCGCCAGCAGCCCGGAGCGAGGGGGTTCTAATGAGCAGTTCTTC.

The table lists this clonotype with many counts. The J gene is TRBJ2-7, the V gene TRBV5-1; D is undetermined. Trimming removed 4 bases from V and 1 base from J, with 15 bases in between. The germline V gene encodes CDR1 SGHRS and CDR2 YFSETQ. This CDR3 spans 15 amino acids. The CDR3 DNA is TGCGCCAGCAGCCCCTATGACGTTTCTTCCTACGAGCAGTACTTC. This codes for CASSPYDVSSYEQYF.